This section outlines one T cell receptor beta chain sequence together with its context. Its antigen is not identified. The V gene end was trimmed by 3 bases and the J gene end by 11 bases; junction bases not matched to a gene: 10. Germline values: CDR1 GTSNPN, CDR2 SVGIG (reference sequence). This CDR3 is built from 14 residues. The data were obtained in a study of CD8+CD57+ T cells in acquired aplastic anemia. Study context: On average, sorted CD4+ and CD8+ cells gave around 3 ug of DNA.

TCR beta VDJ and CDR3 profiles were obtained from a genomic DNA template. TCRdb re-analysed the reads in MiXCR, keeping a single row per CDR3 protein. The sample has a few hundred thousand distinct CDR3 sequences, about a third seen once. Whoever was chosen for sequencing had shown CD8+CD57+ cell expansion by flow cytometry. Study-level findings and limits: Found in both controls and patients were twenty-nine CD8+ CDR3 sequences. Between patients and controls, CD8+ Simpson's diversity did not vary significantly.

The clonotype comes from a human donor with aplastic anemia. The gene calls are TRBV30 and TRBJ1-6; 7 bases are a match to TRBD1. The sample consisted of sorted CD4+, CD8+, or CD8+CD57+ T cells (not recorded which) from PBMCs. The CDR3 spells CAWSEPRRGTPLHF. The CDR3 DNA sequence: TGTGCCTGGAGCGAACCACGCAGGGGGACACCCCTCCACTTT. Using reference TRBV30 and TRBJ1-6 for the parts outside the CDR3, the full variable domain is SQTIHQWPATLVQPVGSPLSLECTVEGTSNPNLYWYRQAAGRGLQLLFYSVGIGQISSEVPQNLSASRPQDRQFILSSKKLLLSDSGFYLCAWSEPRRGTPLHFGNGTRLTVT.